The 16 T cell receptor beta chains below were found in one sample sequenced in a study of T cell responses to AZD1222 COVID-19 vaccine. The table came from immunoSEQ multiplex PCR; TCRdb's copy has only in-frame clones and leaves some out. Of 90,000 to 120,000 clones listed, roughly nine tenths were seen once; the top ten hold 4% to 5.5%. This specimen consisted of peripheral blood, obtained on day 0 of AZD1222 vaccination. The source of these receptors is an adult in good health.

The chain is built from TRBV19 and TRBJ2-1; 9 bases line up with TRBD2. With V trimmed by 4 bases and J by 3 bases, 7 bases remained unmatched. Germline-derived CDR1 and CDR2 are LNHDA and SQIVND (reference sequence). The CDR3 has 16 amino acids. The CDR3 DNA reads as TGTGCCAGTAGTAAGGGACTAGCCGCATACTACAATGAGCAGTTCTTC. Translating it yields CASSKGLAAYYNEQFF.

The V and J genes are TRBV19 and TRBJ2-1, with 12 bases lining up with TRBD2. V lost 3 bases to trimming and J lost 0 bases; unmatched junction nucleotides: 6. The germline CDR1 and CDR2 sequences are LNHDA and SQIVND (reference sequence). CDR3 size: 18 residues. The CDR3 loop reads CASSIRRTSGNSYNEQFF. The CDR3 region has the DNA TGTGCCAGTAGTATTCGGCGGACTAGCGGGAACTCCTACAATGAGCAGTTCTTC. Using reference TRBV19 and TRBJ2-1 for the parts outside the CDR3, the full variable domain is DGGITQSPKYLFRKEGQNVTLSCEQNLNHDAMYWYRQDPGQGLRLIYYSQIVNDFQKGDIAEGYSVSREKKESFPLTVTSAQKNPTAFYLCASSIRRTSGNSYNEQFFGPGTRLTVL.

The chain combines TRBV6-4 with TRBJ1-6; unclear D gene. CDR3 size: 13 residues. From germline, CDR1 is MRHNA and CDR2 SNTAGT. The V end was cut by 3 bases, the J end by 8 bases, with 8 bases between. The CDR3 DNA sequence: TGTGCCAGCAGTGAAGCATGGGATTCACCCCTCCACTTT. Translation: CASSEAWDSPLHF.

V and J are TRBV18 and TRBJ2-5; D may be TRBD1 (5 bases). The CDR3 totals 15 residues. The germline gives CDR1 KGHSH, CDR2 LQKENI. V lost 2 bases and J lost 1, with 11 bases in between. Here the CDR3 reads CASSPLAGFQETQYF. CDR3 coding DNA: TGTGCCAGCTCACCATTGGCAGGGTTCCAAGAGACCCAGTACTTC.

This chain connects TRBV2 to TRBJ1-2; perhaps TRBD1 as D (5 bases). The V end lost 6 bases, the J end lost 0 bases, and 11 bases lay between the germline ends. Germline assignment: CDR1 SNHLY and CDR2 FYNNEI. This CDR3 region has 14 residues. CDR3 sequence reads: CASRNRRPNYGYTF. For the CDR3, the DNA is TGTGCCAGCAGAAACAGGCGCCCTAACTATGGCTACACCTTC. Using reference TRBV2 and TRBJ1-2 for the parts outside the CDR3, the full variable domain is EPEVTQTPSHQVTQMGQEVILRCVPISNHLYFYWYRQILGQKVEFLVSFYNNEISEKSEIFDDQFSVERPDGSNFTLKIRSTKLEDSAMYFCASRNRRPNYGYTFGSGTRLTVV.

This rearrangement joins TRBV6-6 to TRBJ2-3; perhaps TRBD1 as D (5 bases). This CDR3 is 13 amino acids long. Trimming took off 5 bases at V and 4 bases at J, with 10 bases between the two ends. Germline lookup yields CDR1 MNHNY and CDR2 SVGAGI (reference sequence). CDR3 coding DNA: TGTGCCAGCAGTCGACAGAGGCCAGATACGCAGTATTTT. Translated: CASSRQRPDTQYF.

CDR3 loop: CASSLFGGQGYNEQFF. In nucleotides, the CDR3 is TGTGCCAGCAGCTTATTCGGGGGACAGGGATACAATGAGCAGTTCTTC. This chain joins TRBV7-3 and TRBJ2-1; 9 nucleotides agree with TRBD1. Germline V CDR1 and CDR2: SGHTA, FQGTGA. This CDR3 spans 16 amino acids. Trimming cost V 2 bases and J 4 bases; bases outside gene matches: 6.

This clone was observed a handful of times. The CDR3 here is CASSYSGADTQYF. The CDR3 bases are TGTGCCAGCAGTTACTCGGGAGCGGATACGCAGTATTTT. The V and J genes are TRBV6-2 or TRBV6-3 and TRBJ2-3; TRBD2 might be the D (5 bases). CDR1 is MNHEY, CDR2 SVGEGT, per germline. Trimming cost V 0 bases and J 6 bases, with 7 bases left between them. The CDR3 contains 13 residues.

The chain links TRBV5-6 to TRBJ2-7; the D is unclear. CDR3 length: 11 amino acids. Between the trimmed V and J ends, which lost 2 bases and 4 bases, there was a span of 4 bases. CDR1 and CDR2 from the germline V gene are SGHDT and YYEEEE. CDR3 in DNA: TGTGCCAGCAGCTTTAATTACGAGCAGTACTTC. Translation gives CASSFNYEQYF.

The CDR3 is CASSQVSGTGARWSFF. The DNA for the CDR3 is TGCGCCAGCAGCCAAGTTTCCGGGACAGGGGCCAGATGGTCTTTCTTT. The chain recombines TRBV4-1 with TRBJ1-1; 10 bases match TRBD1. J gave up 12 bases and V 1 base, and 14 bases lay outside the gene matches. Germline assignment: CDR1 MGHRA and CDR2 YSYEKL. The CDR3 has 16 amino acids.

For this clone: The same CDR3 arises from other DNA sequences in this sample as well. The V and J genes are TRBV7-2 and TRBJ1-5; D ambiguous. Germline V gives CDR1 SGHTA, CDR2 FQGNSA. The V and J ends lost 1 base and 1 base respectively, with 11 bases between them. The CDR3 extends over 16 amino acids. The CDR3 DNA reads as TGTGCCAGCAGCTTAGAAGTTGGGCGGAGCAATCAGCCCCAGCATTTT. Protein product: CASSLEVGRSNQPQHF.

V and J are TRBV6-2 or TRBV6-3 and TRBJ1-1; maybe TRBD1 (6 bases). CDR3 length: 16 residues. Deletions cut 2 bases from V and 3 bases from J, with 16 bases between. Germline V CDR1 and CDR2: MNHEY, SVGEGT. In nucleotides, the CDR3 is TGTGCCAGCAGTTACACCGCACAGGGTTTGGACACTGAAGCTTTCTTT. It translates to CASSYTAQGLDTEAFF.

The chain uses TRBV7-2 and TRBJ2-3; D ambiguous. The CDR3 runs to 16 residues. Trimming cost V 5 bases and J 4 bases, with 19 bases left between them. Germline V gene sequence: CDR1 SGHTA, CDR2 FQGNSA. The CDR3, as DNA: TGTGCCAGCAGCGCCGCTACTCGCCTTGGGGCAGATACGCAGTATTTT. Translated, it gives CASSAATRLGADTQYF. The full variable domain, completed using reference TRBV7-2 and TRBJ2-3, is GAGVSQSPSNKVTEKGKDVELRCDPISGHTALYWYRQSLGQGLEFLIYFQGNSAPDKSGLPSDRFSAERTGGSVSTLTIQRTQQEDSAVYLCASSAATRLGADTQYFGPGTRLTVL.

J is TRBJ2-2 and V is TRBV20-1; 7 bases are a match to TRBD2. CDR1 is DFQATT and CDR2 is SNEGSKA in the germline V gene (reference sequence). V trimming: 5 bases; J trimming: 3 bases; junction bases outside the gene matches: 9. This CDR3 comprises 15 residues. This CDR3 is CSAREAGSDTGELFF. In DNA, the CDR3 is TGCAGTGCTCGTGAAGCGGGGTCAGACACCGGGGAGCTGTTTTTT.

V gene TRBV29-1 combines with J gene TRBJ1-2; D is uncertain. Germline CDR1 is SQVTM and CDR2 is ANQGSEA. The CDR3 contains 13 residues. Trimming took 6 bases from V and 6 from J, leaving 17 bases between them. The CDR3 here is CSVVPYGLDGYTF. The CDR3 region has the DNA TGCAGCGTGGTACCCTACGGGCTGGATGGCTACACCTTC.

The CDR3 DNA is TGTGCCAGCAGCCCTATCCGGGCCGCGGGAATGAACACTGAAGCTTTCTTT. It encodes CASSPIRAAGMNTEAFF. The chain carries TRBV6-2 or TRBV6-3 and TRBJ1-1, with D hard to call. V was shortened by 6 bases and J by 0 bases, with 20 bases between the two germline ends. CDR1 is MNHEY and CDR2 is SVGEGT in the germline V gene. The CDR3 loop spans 17 amino acids.